The 19 T cell receptor beta chains given below trace back to one sample, sequenced in a study of blood T cell repertoires in COVID-19. Method: immunoSEQ multiplex PCR; TCRdb's copy keeps in-frame clones and lacks some. The sample carries approximately 77,000 clones, around 69% recorded once. The sequenced material came from peripheral blood. The receptors here all came from a man between 70 and 80 years old with active or convalescent COVID-19.

The V gene is TRBV29-1, the J gene TRBJ1-2, with D maybe TRBD1 (6 bases). Per germline, CDR1 SQVTM and CDR2 ANQGSEA. Deletions cut 4 bases from V and 5 bases from J, with 11 bases between. This CDR3 has 12 amino acids. The CDR3 nucleotides read TGCAGCGTTGTGCGGCAGGGGTATGGCTACACCTTC. The encoded protein is CSVVRQGYGYTF.

The CDR3 sequence is CAISDPRGATDTQYF. The CDR3 DNA is TGTGCCATCAGTGATCCGCGGGGGGCTACAGATACGCAGTATTTT. V gene TRBV10-3 combines with J gene TRBJ2-3; TRBD2 matches at 8 bases. This CDR3 is built from 15 residues. J gave up 3 bases and V 3 bases, and 5 bases lay outside the gene matches. Germline CDR1 reads ENHRY; CDR2 reads SYGVKD.

The V gene is TRBV6-5, the J gene TRBJ2-3; 7 nucleotides align to TRBD1. The CDR3 is made up of 12 amino acids. Per the germline V gene, CDR1 is MNHEY and CDR2 is SVGAGI. V dropped 6 bases and J dropped 6; count of bases not matched to a gene: 3. CDR3 amino acids: CASSLRGDTQYF. Written as DNA, the CDR3 is TGTGCCAGCAGCCTCAGGGGGGATACGCAGTATTTT.

This chain uses TRBV3-1 (or the pseudogene TRBV3-2) with TRBJ2-5, with D perhaps matching TRBD2 (7 bases). Germline assignment: CDR1 LGHDT and CDR2 YNNKEL (reference sequence). V dropped 1 base and J dropped 2 bases, with 11 bases sitting between them. The CDR3 contains 15 residues. In DNA, the CDR3 is TGTGCCAGCAGCCAAGGAAGGGGGGGGCAAGAGACCCAGTACTTC. This codes for CASSQGRGGQETQYF.

This clone appeared once. The V and J genes are TRBV6-5 and TRBJ2-1; a weak D match, TRBD2 (5 bases). Germline loops: CDR1 MNHEY, CDR2 SVGAGI. Trimming removed 6 bases at V and 13 bases at J, with 22 bases between. This CDR3 comprises 14 residues. CDR3 sequence reads: CASSSLGAETTQFF. CDR3 sequence (DNA): TGTGCCAGCAGCAGTCTCGGTGCGGAGACTACCCAGTTCTTC.

V gene TRBV27 combines with J gene TRBJ1-6; D is ambiguous. Trimming stripped 2 bases from V and 3 bases from J, with 8 bases between. Germline V gene lookup returns CDR1 MNHEY and CDR2 SMNVEV (reference sequence). The CDR3 length is 15 residues. The CDR3 loop reads CASSLEGSYNSPLHF. CDR3 DNA sequence: TGTGCCAGCAGTTTAGAGGGCAGCTATAATTCACCCCTCCACTTT.

The CDR3 loop is CAISESGTVYNEQFF. As DNA, the CDR3 is TGTGCCATCAGTGAGTCGGGGACAGTTTACAATGAGCAGTTCTTC. The chain combines TRBV10-3 with TRBJ2-1; 7 nucleotides match TRBD1. CDR3 size: 15 residues. V shed 0 bases and J 4 bases; nucleotides not matched to a gene: 3. Germline CDR1 and CDR2: ENHRY and SYGVKD.

The chain's CDR3 is CASNPTGGSHPQHF. CDR3 DNA sequence: TGTGCCAGTAACCCAACGGGGGGTTCTCACCCCCAGCATTTT. The chain employs TRBV19 and TRBJ1-5; a weak D match, TRBD1 (5 bases). Germline assignment: CDR1 LNHDA and CDR2 SQIVND (reference sequence). The CDR3 extends over 14 amino acids. Trimming stripped 7 bases from V and 10 bases from J, with 20 bases between.

J is TRBJ1-3 and V is TRBV9; D possibly corresponds to TRBD1 (6 bases). V lost 3 bases and J 4 bases, leaving 11 bases between the germline ends. This CDR3 is built from 14 residues. CDR1 and CDR2 (germline): SGDLS, YYNGEE. The CDR3 DNA reads TGTGCCAGCAGCGACGGGACACCAGGAAACACCATATATTTT. This encodes CASSDGTPGNTIYF.

The rearrangement links TRBV4-1 to TRBJ2-7; a possible D gene is TRBD1 (6 bases). The germline V gene has CDR1 MGHRA and CDR2 YSYEKL. The CDR3 extends over 15 amino acids. The ends were cut back, 5 bases at V and 4 bases at J, with 18 bases in the middle. The CDR3 bases are TGCGCCAGCAGCGAGTCGAGGGGGATCCGGTACGAGCAGTACTTC. It codes for CASSESRGIRYEQYF.

V gene TRBV25-1 combines with J gene TRBJ1-2; 10 bases fit TRBD1. The germline V gene has CDR1 MGHDK and CDR2 SYGVNS. The CDR3 sequence is 13 residues long. V trimming: 8 bases; J trimming: 7 bases; junction bases outside the gene matches: 7. CDR3 coding DNA: TGTGCCAGCCAAACCGGGACAGGGGTTGGCTACACCTTC. Residues: CASQTGTGVGYTF.

V gene TRBV2 combines with J gene TRBJ2-5; 10 nucleotides agree with TRBD1. The CDR3 has 14 amino acids. The trim removed 8 bases at V and 9 bases at J, leaving 12 bases unmatched. Germline V lookup: CDR1 SNHLY, CDR2 FYNNEI. In DNA, the CDR3 is TGTGCCAGCCGCTCCCGGGACAGGGGTGATCCCCAGTACTTC. Amino acids: CASRSRDRGDPQYF.

This clone was recorded only once. The V gene is TRBV7-8, the J gene TRBJ2-5, with 8 bases identical to TRBD2. This CDR3 has 17 amino acids. CDR1 SGHVS and CDR2 FQNEAQ come from the germline V gene. The ends lost 5 bases at V and 5 bases at J; junction bases unmatched: 16. The CDR3 coding sequence is TGTGCCAGCAGCCCACACGGGATCGGGGGGGCGGTGGAGACCCAGTACTTC. This encodes CASSPHGIGGAVETQYF.

This chain connects TRBV3-1 (or the pseudogene TRBV3-2) to TRBJ1-6; D might be TRBD1 (6 bases). V gave up 3 bases and J gave up 7 bases, with 10 bases separating them. Germline V lookup: CDR1 LGHDT, CDR2 YNNKEL (reference sequence). CDR3 size: 14 residues. The CDR3 nucleotides read TGTGCCAGCAGCCAGACAGGTATCAATTCACCCCTCCACTTT. Protein product: CASSQTGINSPLHF.

V gene TRBV19 combines with J gene TRBJ1-4; 8 bases match TRBD1. The germline V gene has CDR1 LNHDA and CDR2 SQIVND (reference sequence). Unmatched junction bases numbered 11, after V lost 6 bases and J lost 8 bases. The CDR3 length is 15 residues. The CDR3 spells CASSKNRDRREKLFF. Here the CDR3 DNA reads TGTGCCAGTAGCAAGAACCGGGACAGGCGCGAAAAACTGTTTTTT.

This CDR3 is CASSIVTQPQHF. The CDR3 DNA reads TGTGCCAGTAGTATTGTCACACAGCCCCAGCATTTT. The V and J genes are TRBV19 and TRBJ1-5; D remains ambiguous. Germline CDR1 LNHDA, CDR2 SQIVND (reference sequence). There are 12 residues in the CDR3. V lost 3 bases to trimming and J lost 7 bases, with 7 bases between them. The variable domain in full, with the rest retrieved from reference TRBV19 and TRBJ1-5, is DGGITQSPKYLFRKEGQNVTLSCEQNLNHDAMYWYRQDPGQGLRLIYYSQIVNDFQKGDIAEGYSVSREKKESFPLTVTSAQKNPTAFYLCASSIVTQPQHFGDGTRLSIL.

The gene calls are TRBV30 and TRBJ1-5, with D unresolved. CDR1 and CDR2 from the germline V gene are GTSNPN and SVGIG (reference sequence). The length of the CDR3 is 14 residues. Trimming pared 1 base from V and 2 bases from J, leaving 9 bases between. CDR3 DNA: TGTGCCTGGAGTGGGGGAGACGGCAATCAGCCCCAGCATTTT. Translating it yields CAWSGGDGNQPQHF. Combining the CDR3 with reference TRBV30 and TRBJ1-5 gives the whole variable domain SQTIHQWPATLVQPVGSPLSLECTVEGTSNPNLYWYRQAAGRGLQLLFYSVGIGQISSEVPQNLSASRPQDRQFILSSKKLLLSDSGFYLCAWSGGDGNQPQHFGDGTRLSIL.

This chain joins TRBV3-1 (or the pseudogene TRBV3-2) and TRBJ1-1; D possibly corresponds to TRBD1 (5 bases). This CDR3 contains 14 residues. The V gene's germline CDR1 is LGHDT and CDR2 YNNKEL (reference sequence). V lost 3 bases and J 6 bases, leaving 14 bases between the germline ends. The CDR3 nucleotides are TGTGCCAGCAGCCAGGGGGGTCGAGTTGCTGAAGCTTTCTTT. The encoded protein is CASSQGGRVAEAFF.

This sequence joins TRBV9 and TRBJ2-1, with 9 bases fitting TRBD2. CDR3 length: 16 residues. Germline lookup yields CDR1 SGDLS and CDR2 YYNGEE. The junction had 8 bases not matched to a gene; V was cut back by 0 bases and J by 7 bases. The DNA for the CDR3 is TGTGCCAGCAGCGTAGTGGCGGGGGGGCCTGCGAATGAGCAGTTCTTC. Protein sequence: CASSVVAGGPANEQFF.